This TCR beta chain was sequenced in a study of radiotherapy plus CTLA-4 blockade in lung cancer (dated by TCRdb to between 2017 and 2018). Describing the broader study: Objective responses occurred in 18% of enrolled patients, and over 30% achieved disease control.

Library prep was done by the immunoSEQ multiplex PCR assay. The source is immuneACCESS, and TCRdb retained only in-frame sequences with V and J called. Part of the clones is not carried over; for the studies checked, unresolved V genes explain less than half of this, and the remainder is unexplained. This sample comprises about 46,000 clones, roughly 77% of them detected only once. The ten biggest clones cover less than 3% of the sample. For this chain, trimming is 2 bases at the V end and 2 bases at the J end, and the number of junction bases without a gene match is 6. The CDR3, from cysteine to phenylalanine, totals 16 residues. Only CDR3 DNA is held: 48 bases, read in frame from base 1. From a lookup of the germline V gene, CDR1 and CDR2 are SGHTA and FQGNSA. The study evaluated CTLA-4 blockade (ipilimumab) given together with focal radiation therapy in patients who had chemo-refractory metastatic non-small-cell lung cancer.

In regard to this clone: Its antigen remains unidentified. The input lacks base qualities; no much larger clone sits a single base away.

On the study overall, not on this receptor specifically: The strongest predictors of response were reported to be early dynamic shifts in blood T cell clones along with a rise in serum interferon-beta following radiation. After treatment with radiotherapy and ipilimumab, TCR clones that originated in tumors expanded in peripheral blood.

The sample consisted of peripheral blood, taken from a patient treated with radiotherapy plus ipilimumab. The clonotype comes from a human donor with non-small cell lung cancer whose response to radiotherapy plus ipilimumab could not be evaluated. The chain is made from TRBV7-2 and TRBJ2-3; 8 central bases correspond to TRBD2. The CDR3 protein is CASSLQAGVPTDTQYF. The sequenced DNA is TGTGCCAGCAGCTTACAAGCGGGGGTACCCACAGATACGCAGTATTTT.